This TCR beta chain stems from a study of metastatic and nonmetastatic thyroid tumors (dated by TCRdb to 2020 to 2021). At the level of the whole study: Repertoires were compared across peripheral blood and tumor or nodule tissue samples from malignant and benign thyroid patients.

Counted from cysteine to phenylalanine, this CDR3 has 13 amino acids. Only the CDR3 region is kept as DNA, spanning 39 bases read in frame from base 1. V gives up 5 bases and J gives up 3 bases, and the segment between their germline ends measures 13 bases. CDR1 DFQATT and CDR2 SNEGSKA are derived from the germline V gene (reference sequence). Libraries came from PCR. Sequencing was performed on an Illumina HiSeq 4000. High-throughput sequencing was used to profile the TCR beta-chain CDR3 region of each patient. The source study handled its data this way. CDR3 differences across clinicopathological groups were used to build a classifier for discriminating distant-metastatic papillary thyroid cancer patients. The Shannon index was used to measure repertoire diversity, and the Morisita-Horn index was used to measure how similar tumor and blood repertoires were. TCRdb ran its own pipeline on the public reads, namely fastp trimming at Q25 and MiXCR clone calling, and kept in-frame beta chains. TCRdb, rather than the study authors, made the V and J calls. This sample is represented by 65,000 or so clones; approximately 4.1% of them were singletons. The ten largest make up about a fifth of the sample.

Overall results and qualifications from the work: In both blood and tumor samples, malignant tumors were reported to have significantly higher TCR beta diversity than benign nodules.

This clone has only a few counts. The target of this receptor is not known. No base quality information exists; no much larger clone differs at one position. No patient had received any treatment before thyroid surgery. The study retrospectively analysed patient clinical samples collected from about 2012 to 2018 using T-cell receptor beta sequencing. Material for sequencing was blood. The V and J genes are TRBV20-1 and TRBJ1-1; the D gene lacks a confident call. The origin of this receptor is a female donor with papillary thyroid cancer or a benign thyroid nodule (not recorded which). Some clones in this sample may be carry-over from other donors' samples. At the DNA level, the sequence is TGCAGTGCTGTAGGAGCGCAATACACTGAAGCTTTCTTT. Protein translation: CSAVGAQYTEAFF.